The 13 T cell receptor beta chains given below trace back to one sample, sequenced in a study of shared clonotypes between healthy human individuals. Clones were sequenced by immunoSEQ multiplex PCR, and TCRdb holds only the in-frame ones, with some missing. The table lists over 2 million clones, roughly 96% of them singletons. The sequenced material came from naive CD4+ T cells sorted from blood. Subset described: CD45RA+ positively selected. Receptors were obtained from a man between 18 and 35 years old in good health.

This clone occurred once. CDR3 region: CASSFGPSYNSPLHF. The DNA for the CDR3 is TGTGCCAGCAGTTTTGGGCCTTCCTATAATTCACCCCTCCACTTT. J is TRBJ1-6 and V is TRBV27, with D uncertain. CDR1 and CDR2 (germline): MNHEY, SMNVEV (reference sequence). The ends were cut back, 3 bases at V and 1 base at J, with 7 bases in the middle. The CDR3 runs to 15 residues.

With regard to this clone: Other DNA sequences in this specimen translate into the identical CDR3. The J gene is TRBJ1-1, the V gene TRBV25-1, with 9 bases lining up with TRBD1. The V gene end was trimmed by 6 bases and the J gene end by 5 bases; junction bases not matched to a gene: 4. The CDR3 spans 13 residues. Looked up from germline, CDR1 is MGHDK and CDR2 is SYGVNS. The DNA of the CDR3 is TGTGCCAGCAGGGGACAGGGTGTTACTGAAGCTTTCTTT. Its protein product is CASRGQGVTEAFF.

The gene calls are TRBV5-6 and TRBJ1-6; D perhaps matches TRBD1 (5 bases). Looked up from germline, CDR1 is SGHDT and CDR2 is YYEEEE. Trimming removed 1 base at V and 8 bases at J, with 13 bases between. The CDR3 is 15 residues long. CDR3 nucleotide sequence: TGTGCCAGCAGCTTGCGGGAGTTGGGGCATTCACCCCTCCACTTT. Its translation: CASSLRELGHSPLHF. The complete variable domain, with remaining parts taken from reference TRBV5-6 and TRBJ1-6, reads DAGVTQSPTHLIKTRGQQVTLRCSPKSGHDTVSWYQQALGQGPQFIFQYYEEEERQRGNFPDRFSGHQFPNYSSELNVNALLLGDSALYLCASSLRELGHSPLHFGNGTRLTVT.

Only one count was recorded for this clone. The rearrangement joins TRBV1 to TRBJ2-3. TRBV1 is classified as a pseudogene. The CDR3 contains 13 residues. CDR3 coding DNA: TGCACCATCGTGAGGGGAAGGACAGATACGCAGTATTTT. The encoded protein is CTIVRGRTDTQYF.

The chain is built from TRBV14 and TRBJ1-3; D remains ambiguous. The germline CDR1 and CDR2 sequences are SGHDN and FVKESK. This CDR3 is 14 amino acids long. The V and J ends lost 4 bases and 0 bases respectively, with 7 bases between them. In nucleotides, the CDR3 is TGTGCCAGCAGCCTAGGGTTCTCTGGAAACACCATATATTTT. This translates into CASSLGFSGNTIYF.

Only one count was recorded for this clone. V and J are TRBV11-3 and TRBJ2-1; 12 nucleotides match TRBD2. Germline V gene data show CDR1 as SGHNT and CDR2 as YENEEA. This CDR3 comprises 17 residues. V lost 1 base, J lost 3 bases, and 4 bases stayed unmatched. CDR3 loop: CASSLGVGLAGYNEQFF. DNA of the CDR3: TGTGCCAGCAGCTTAGGAGTGGGACTAGCGGGCTACAATGAGCAGTTCTTC.

The chain is built from TRBV29-1 and TRBJ2-5; TRBD1 aligns across 7 bases. Losses at the gene ends were 6 bases for V and 8 bases for J; bases not matched to a gene: 15. The germline CDR1 and CDR2 sequences are SQVTM and ANQGSEA. The CDR3 contains 14 residues. The CDR3 spells CSVTTPRQGRTQYF. The CDR3 DNA sequence: TGCAGCGTGACCACCCCAAGACAGGGAAGAACCCAGTACTTC.

For this clone: Other DNA sequences in this sample translate to the same CDR3. This chain uses TRBV19 with TRBJ1-1; D might be TRBD1 (6 bases). Per the germline V gene, CDR1 is LNHDA and CDR2 is SQIVND (reference sequence). V shed 5 bases and J shed 0 bases, with 10 bases lying between them. This CDR3 region has 14 residues. CDR3 region: CASSQDRLNTEAFF. CDR3 nucleotides: TGTGCCAGTAGTCAAGACAGGCTGAACACTGAAGCTTTCTTT.

This clone was seen once. The same CDR3 is also encoded by other DNA sequences in this sample. The chain joins TRBV5-4 to TRBJ2-1; D unclear. The germline gives CDR1 SGHNT, CDR2 YYREEE (reference sequence). V gave up 0 bases and J gave up 0 bases, with 7 bases separating them. The CDR3 extends over 15 amino acids. CDR3 in DNA: TGTGCCAGCAGCTTGGATTCTAGCTCCTACAATGAGCAGTTCTTC. Translating it yields CASSLDSSSYNEQFF.

This clone was recorded only once. V usage is TRBV5-1 and J usage is TRBJ2-3, with D hard to call. CDR1 is SGHRS and CDR2 is YFSETQ in the germline V gene. Trimming took off 5 bases at V and 0 bases at J, with 7 bases between the two ends. The CDR3 has 13 residues. The CDR3 region has the DNA TGCGCCAGCAGGGGGATCAGCACAGATACGCAGTATTTT. It specifies CASRGISTDTQYF.

The table lists this clone with a count of one. J is TRBJ2-7 and V is TRBV5-6; D is tentatively TRBD1 or TRBD2 (6 bases each). Trimming removed 2 bases at V and 7 bases at J, with 13 bases between. Germline V gene sequence: CDR1 SGHDT, CDR2 YYEEEE. The CDR3 consists of 13 residues. CDR3: CASSFRGLREQYF. DNA for the CDR3: TGTGCCAGCAGCTTCCGGGGGCTGAGGGAGCAGTACTTC.

This clone was counted once. The rearrangement uses TRBV29-1 and TRBJ1-1; D unclear. V lost 6 bases to trimming and J lost 5 bases, with 16 bases between them. This CDR3 region has 13 residues. Germline-derived CDR1 and CDR2 are SQVTM and ANQGSEA. CDR3 sequence (DNA): TGCAGCGTGGGAACTCAAGCCAGGACTGAAGCTTTCTTT. Translation gives CSVGTQARTEAFF.

The chain employs TRBV5-1 and TRBJ2-1; possible D gene TRBD1, 5 bases. With 3 bases removed from V and 4 bases from J, the gap between germline ends came to 14 bases. The CDR3 is 15 residues long. The V gene's germline CDR1 is SGHRS and CDR2 YFSETQ. DNA for the CDR3: TGCGCCAGCAGCTCAACAGGCCCAGGATACAATGAGCAGTTCTTC. It translates to CASSSTGPGYNEQFF.